These 13 T cell receptor beta chains share one sample of origin, sequenced in a study of blood T cell repertoires in COVID-19 (dated by TCRdb to the early 2020s). The method was the immunoSEQ multiplex PCR assay. The immuneACCESS repertoire file appears here via TCRdb, limited to in-frame rearrangements. These files lack a portion of the clones; in checked studies, under half of the deficit traces to unresolved V genes, and the cause of the others is not known. The sample has roughly 260,000 clones on record, over 80% of them singletons. Together, the top ten hold 3.7% of the sample. Sequenced: peripheral blood. The receptors here all came from a woman in her thirties or forties with acute or convalescent COVID-19.

This chain connects TRBV4-1 to TRBJ1-2; D is perhaps TRBD1 (6 bases). CDR3 size: 15 residues. V lost 0 bases to trimming and J lost 8 bases, with 16 bases between them. The germline gives CDR1 MGHRA, CDR2 YSYEKL. The CDR3 DNA sequence: TGCGCCAGCAGCCAAGAAATGGGACAAGGATCGGGCTACACCTTC. As protein: CASSQEMGQGSGYTF.

The V gene is TRBV12-3 or TRBV12-4, the J gene TRBJ1-2, with a possible D match to TRBD1 (6 bases). The CDR3 loop spans 13 amino acids. The V end was cut by 7 bases, the J end by 4 bases, with 13 bases between. The CDR3 here is CASIGGVAYGYTF. For the CDR3, the DNA is TGTGCCAGCATAGGGGGGGTTGCCTATGGCTACACCTTC.

CDR3 coding DNA: TGTGCCAGCAGCCCCTATGAGTCAACTGAAGCTTTCTTT. Its translation is CASSPYESTEAFF. The chain is built from TRBV7-9 and TRBJ1-1; D is undetermined. Germline loops: CDR1 SEHNR, CDR2 FQNEAQ (reference sequence). The CDR3 consists of 13 residues. The ends were cut back, 5 bases at V and 5 bases at J, with 12 bases in the middle. Full variable domain (outside the CDR3, taken from reference TRBV7-9 and TRBJ1-1): DTGVSQNPRHKITKRGQNVTFRCDPISEHNRLYWYRQTLGQGPEFLTYFQNEAQLEKSRLLSDRFSAERPKGSFSTLEIQRTEQGDSAMYLCASSPYESTEAFFGQGTRLTVV.

The chain joins TRBV24-1 to TRBJ1-3; maybe TRBD1 (5 bases). The germline CDR1 and CDR2 sequences are KGHDR and SFDVKD. The CDR3 consists of 14 residues. The V end lost 7 bases, the J end lost 0 bases, and 9 bases lay between the germline ends. CDR3 DNA sequence: TGTGCCACCAGCCCCAGGGACTCTGGAAACACCATATATTTT. It encodes CATSPRDSGNTIYF.

The chain carries TRBV5-1 and TRBJ2-5, with no clear D. V was shortened by 3 bases and J by 1 base, with 7 bases between the two germline ends. Germline V gene sequence: CDR1 SGHRS, CDR2 YFSETQ. The CDR3 contains 13 residues. CDR3 protein: CASSSLPQETQYF. Here the CDR3 DNA reads TGCGCCAGCAGCTCACTCCCCCAAGAGACCCAGTACTTC.

For the CDR3, the DNA is TGCGCCAGCAACCCGCTAGCGGGGGGGCGGGATACGCAGTATTTT. Translating it yields CASNPLAGGRDTQYF. The genes are TRBV5-1 and TRBJ2-3, with 12 bases fitting TRBD2. This CDR3 has 15 residues. Germline CDR1 reads SGHRS; CDR2 reads YFSETQ. The ends lost 6 bases at V and 6 bases at J; junction bases unmatched: 8.

This clone showed up just a few times. The genes are TRBV27 and TRBJ1-2, with D perhaps TRBD1 (5 bases). CDR3 length: 15 amino acids. Between the trimmed V and J ends, which lost 2 bases and 2 bases, there was a span of 12 bases. The germline CDR1 and CDR2 sequences are MNHEY and SMNVEV (reference sequence). The CDR3 reads CASSLAGRANYGYTF. Here the CDR3 DNA reads TGTGCCAGCAGTTTAGCTGGCAGGGCCAACTATGGCTACACCTTC.

The rearrangement joins TRBV18 to TRBJ1-3; no definite D call. Per the germline V gene, CDR1 is KGHSH and CDR2 is LQKENI. This CDR3 is 13 amino acids long. With 3 bases removed from V and 2 bases from J, the gap between germline ends came to 5 bases. In DNA, the CDR3 is TGTGCCAGCTCACCTTCTCCTGGAAACACCATATATTTT. Protein: CASSPSPGNTIYF.

The J gene is TRBJ1-1, the V gene TRBV5-1; D gene unclear. Germline assignment: CDR1 SGHRS and CDR2 YFSETQ. There are 16 residues in the CDR3. Trimming removed 3 bases from V and 4 bases from J, with 19 bases in between. The CDR3 sequence: CASSWGGGGGGTEAFF. In DNA form, the CDR3 reads TGCGCCAGCAGCTGGGGAGGAGGTGGAGGCGGCACTGAAGCTTTCTTT.

V gene TRBV7-3 combines with J gene TRBJ2-2, with TRBD1 matching over 10 bases. The CDR3 has 17 residues. CDR1 is SGHTA and CDR2 is FQGTGA in the germline V gene. Germline trimming cut 5 bases from V and 6 bases from J; bases unmatched to any gene: 12. DNA of the CDR3: TGTGCCAGCAGCCCGTCTAGGGACAGGGGAACCTCCGGGGAGCTGTTTTTT. Protein sequence: CASSPSRDRGTSGELFF.

The chain is built from TRBV19 and TRBJ1-2; D possibly corresponds to TRBD1 (6 bases). Germline values: CDR1 LNHDA, CDR2 SQIVND (reference sequence). With 5 bases removed from V and 6 bases from J, the gap between germline ends came to 22 bases. CDR3 length equals 16 residues. CDR3 coding DNA: TGTGCCAGTAGTGCAAACCCCCAGGGGACTAGGGATGGCTACACCTTC. Translating gives CASSANPQGTRDGYTF.

The rearrangement joins TRBV3-1 (or the pseudogene TRBV3-2) to TRBJ2-2; maybe TRBD1 (6 bases). From germline, CDR1 is LGHDT and CDR2 YNNKEL (reference sequence). Trimming took off 1 base at V and 4 bases at J, with 7 bases between the two ends. The CDR3 contains 14 residues. CDR3 DNA sequence: TGTGCCAGCAGCCAAGCAGGGGCCACCGGGGAGCTGTTTTTT. Translated: CASSQAGATGELFF.

This chain uses TRBV5-1 with TRBJ1-2, with 8 bases identical to TRBD1. This CDR3 is 15 amino acids long. The germline gives CDR1 SGHRS, CDR2 YFSETQ. J lost 6 bases, V lost 0 bases, and 7 bases had no gene match. DNA of the CDR3: TGCGCCAGCAGCTTGGAGTCAGGGGGCGCAGATGGCTACACCTTC. This encodes CASSLESGGADGYTF.